Presented here are 28 T cell receptor beta chains from one specimen sequenced in a study of CD8+CD57+ T cells in acquired aplastic anemia. The template for TCR beta VDJ and CDR3 sequence profiling was genomic DNA. TCRdb reprocessed the reads with MiXCR, giving one entry per CDR3 protein. The sample lists about 220,000 distinct CDR3 sequences, around 32% occurring once. What was sequenced was sorted CD4+, CD8+, or CD8+CD57+ T cells (not recorded which) from PBMCs. All receptors derive from a human donor in good health, serving as a control.

This clonotype was detected once. The V and J genes are TRBV7-9 and TRBJ1-1; tentative D call: TRBD1 (5 bases). Germline V gives CDR1 SEHNR, CDR2 FQNEAQ (reference sequence). The CDR3 has 13 amino acids. V was trimmed by 3 bases and J by 5 bases, leaving 10 bases between them. The CDR3 loop reads CASSFRAGTEAFF. The CDR3 nucleotides are TGTGCCAGCAGCTTCAGGGCAGGGACTGAAGCTTTCTTT. The whole variable domain, filled in from reference TRBV7-9 and TRBJ1-1, reads DTGVSQNPRHKITKRGQNVTFRCDPISEHNRLYWYRQTLGQGPEFLTYFQNEAQLEKSRLLSDRFSAERPKGSFSTLEIQRTEQGDSAMYLCASSFRAGTEAFFGQGTRLTVV.

In its sample, this clonotype was seen a few times. This chain joins TRBV20-1 and TRBJ1-1; D is unresolved. Germline V lookup: CDR1 DFQATT, CDR2 SNEGSKA (reference sequence). V gave up 1 base and J gave up 6 bases, with 18 bases separating them. CDR3 size: 15 residues. CDR3 residues: CSARGPDRLSSEAFF. CDR3 in DNA: TGCAGTGCTAGAGGTCCGGACCGTTTGTCCTCTGAAGCTTTCTTT.

The sample holds many counts of this clonotype. This chain uses TRBV2 with TRBJ1-1, with a tentative D call TRBD1 (6 bases). Germline CDR1 reads SNHLY; CDR2 reads FYNNEI. This CDR3 region has 16 residues. The germline V and J ends were trimmed by 0 bases and 1 base, with 12 bases remaining between them. The CDR3 region is CASSEARGGSNTEAFF. DNA of the CDR3: TGTGCCAGCAGTGAAGCCAGGGGCGGCTCGAACACTGAAGCTTTCTTT.

This clonotype was recorded many times. This chain's CDR3 is CASSHQGTGGNYGYTF. Here the CDR3 DNA reads TGCGCCAGCAGCCATCAAGGGACAGGGGGAAACTATGGCTACACCTTC. This sequence joins TRBV4-1 and TRBJ1-2; the match to TRBD1 covers 11 bases. This CDR3 is 16 amino acids long. Germline V gene data show CDR1 as MGHRA and CDR2 as YSYEKL. Trimming at V came to 3 bases and at J to 2 bases, leaving 5 bases not matched to a gene.

This clonotype occurred a few times. At one end the junction does not follow the germline gene, possibly because of a read error. The chain recombines TRBV10-3 with TRBJ2-5; 8 bases agree with TRBD1. The CDR3 contains 15 residues. Germline assignment: CDR1 ENHRY and CDR2 SYGVKD. The CDR3 protein is CASSDQGAWGETQYF. The CDR3, as DNA: TGTGCCAGCAGTGACCAGGGGGCTTGGGGAGAGACCCAGTACTTC.

At least ten counts were recorded for this clonotype. The rearrangement joins TRBV24-1 to TRBJ2-2, with a tentative D call TRBD1 (5 bases). The V and J ends lost 6 bases and 0 bases respectively, with 16 bases between them. Germline V CDR1 and CDR2: KGHDR, SFDVKD. The CDR3 spans 17 residues. The CDR3, as DNA: TGTGCCACCAGTATATCCTGGGGCACATCGAACACCGGGGAGCTGTTTTTT. Its translation is CATSISWGTSNTGELFF.

This clonotype was counted many times. V gene TRBV7-2 combines with J gene TRBJ2-2; TRBD2 might be the D (7 bases). CDR3 length: 17 amino acids. Germline lookup yields CDR1 SGHTA and CDR2 FQGNSA. V was cut by 4 bases and J by 2 bases, with 17 bases left in between. In DNA form, the CDR3 reads TGTGCCAGCAGCTCACGTCCGGGGGGCCGCAACACCGGGGAGCTGTTTTTT. Its protein product is CASSSRPGGRNTGELFF.

This clonotype came up many times. This rearrangement joins TRBV15 to TRBJ2-7; perhaps TRBD1 as D (5 bases). Trimming left V 6 bases short and J 0 bases short, with 12 bases between. From germline, CDR1 is LNHNV and CDR2 YYDKDF (reference sequence). The CDR3 totals 14 residues. The CDR3 sequence is CATSRLRASYEQYF. CDR3 in DNA: TGTGCCACCAGTCGCCTCAGGGCCTCCTACGAGCAGTACTTC.

The sample holds many counts of this clonotype. This sequence joins TRBV9 and TRBJ2-2, with D uncertain. In germline, CDR1 is SGDLS, CDR2 YYNGEE. V was trimmed by 0 bases and J by 2 bases, leaving 11 bases between them. The CDR3 has 16 amino acids. The CDR3 loop reads CASSVGLQINTGELFF. CDR3 nucleotides: TGTGCCAGCAGCGTAGGTCTTCAGATCAACACCGGGGAGCTGTTTTTT.

The genes are TRBV19 and TRBJ1-2, with D perhaps TRBD1 (6 bases). This CDR3 region has 15 residues. The V end was cut by 5 bases, the J end by 4 bases, with 17 bases between. The germline V gene encodes CDR1 LNHDA and CDR2 SQIVND (reference sequence). In DNA form, the CDR3 reads TGTGCCAGTAGTCTTTCGGGACAATCGAGCTATGGCTACACCTTC. This encodes CASSLSGQSSYGYTF.

This clonotype was counted ten times or more. The gene calls are TRBV19 and TRBJ1-5; tentatively, D is TRBD1 (5 bases). Trimming took off 3 bases at V and 4 bases at J, with 13 bases between the two ends. Germline-derived CDR1 and CDR2 are LNHDA and SQIVND (reference sequence). CDR3 length equals 15 residues. The CDR3 region has the DNA TGTGCCAGTAGTATCGGAGGGGCTGATAATCAGCCCCAGCATTTT. Amino acid sequence: CASSIGGADNQPQHF.

There are many counts of this clonotype. V is TRBV11-1 and J is TRBJ2-1; 8 nucleotides align to TRBD1. V lost 4 bases to trimming and J lost 0 bases; unmatched junction nucleotides: 14. The germline CDR1 and CDR2 sequences are SGHAT and FQDESV (reference sequence). The CDR3 extends over 19 amino acids. The CDR3 loop is CASSYRWTGTPSSYNEQFF. CDR3 DNA: TGTGCCAGCAGCTATCGTTGGACAGGGACGCCCAGCTCCTACAATGAGCAGTTCTTC.

Turning to this clonotype: One base away lies a much larger clone, so this may be a sequencing read error. This chain links TRBV20-1 with TRBJ1-4; D perhaps matches TRBD1 (5 bases). V lost 2 bases and J 7 bases, leaving 11 bases between the germline ends. Germline V gene sequence: CDR1 DFQATT, CDR2 SNEGSKA (reference sequence). The CDR3 loop spans 13 amino acids. The CDR3 DNA sequence: TGCAGTGCTAGACGGGGCGTCAGTGAAAAACTGTTTTTT. Amino acids: CSARRGVSEKLFF.

This clonotype has ten or more counts. This rearrangement joins TRBV27 to TRBJ1-3, with 9 bases matching TRBD1. V gave up 6 bases and J gave up 3 bases; unmatched junction bases: 9. Germline V lookup: CDR1 MNHEY, CDR2 SMNVEV (reference sequence). This CDR3 has 16 residues. The CDR3, as DNA: TGTGCCAGCAGACTTACCGGACAGGGGTATGGAAACACCATATATTTT. Its translation: CASRLTGQGYGNTIYF.

This clonotype was counted many times. The chain employs TRBV11-2 and TRBJ2-7, with 7 bases aligning to TRBD1. The CDR3 length is 15 residues. V shed 4 bases and J 3 bases; nucleotides not matched to a gene: 9. The V gene's germline CDR1 is SGHAT and CDR2 FQNNGV. The CDR3 reads CASSSTGIGIYEQYF. In DNA, the CDR3 is TGTGCCAGCAGCTCGACAGGGATCGGTATCTACGAGCAGTACTTC.

The CDR3 DNA reads TGCAGCTTGGAGGGGGCGAGTTCGACTGAAGCTTTCTTT. Translated: CSLEGASSTEAFF. This chain joins TRBV29-1 and TRBJ1-1, with 7 positions matching TRBD1. Losses at the gene ends were 8 bases for V and 5 bases for J; bases not matched to a gene: 11. The V gene's germline CDR1 is SQVTM and CDR2 ANQGSEA. The CDR3 is 13 residues long.

This clonotype was counted many times. The rearrangement uses TRBV25-1 and TRBJ2-7; D remains ambiguous. Between the trimmed V and J ends, which lost 0 bases and 3 bases, there was a span of 15 bases. Germline assignment: CDR1 MGHDK and CDR2 SYGVNS. CDR3 size: 16 residues. The CDR3 here is CASSEYSLDFLYEQYF. CDR3 coding DNA: TGTGCCAGCAGTGAATACTCCCTAGACTTCCTCTACGAGCAGTACTTC.

Ten or more counts support this clonotype. This sequence joins TRBV2 and TRBJ2-5, with 8 bases identical to TRBD2. V shed 4 bases and J 4 bases; nucleotides not matched to a gene: 11. Germline loops: CDR1 SNHLY, CDR2 FYNNEI. This CDR3 contains 16 residues. CDR3 bases: TGTGCCAGCAGTGGGATGCAGCGGGAGCTTGGAGAGACCCAGTACTTC. Translation: CASSGMQRELGETQYF.

This clonotype was picked up many times. The genes are TRBV2 and TRBJ2-1, with TRBD2 matching over 14 bases. Trimming at V came to 7 bases and at J to 10 bases, leaving 9 bases not matched to a gene. Germline V gene data show CDR1 as SNHLY and CDR2 as FYNNEI. The CDR3 is 15 amino acids. The CDR3 DNA reads TGTGCCAGCAATCGGGGACTAGCGGGAGTTGGGGAGCAGTTCTTC. Amino acids: CASNRGLAGVGEQFF.

This clonotype was counted only a few times. The rearrangement links TRBV6-6 to TRBJ2-2; a weak D match, TRBD1 (5 bases). V gave up 5 bases and J gave up 5 bases, with 9 bases separating them. The CDR3 is made up of 13 amino acids. Germline CDR1 reads MNHNY; CDR2 reads SVGAGI (reference sequence). CDR3 loop: CASSKTATGELFF. In DNA, the CDR3 is TGTGCCAGCAGTAAGACAGCAACCGGGGAGCTGTTTTTT.

This chain uses TRBV7-8 with TRBJ2-7; no clear D. The CDR3 has 10 residues. The V end was cut by 4 bases, the J end by 6 bases, with 4 bases between. CDR1 and CDR2 from the germline V gene are SGHVS and FQNEAQ. The CDR3 coding sequence is TGTGCCAGCAGCTCGGCCGAGCAGTACTTC. Protein sequence: CASSSAEQYF.

The table lists this clonotype with many counts. The chain links TRBV2 to TRBJ2-6, with D possibly matching TRBD2 (6 bases). Trimming took 8 bases from V and 3 from J, leaving 11 bases between them. Germline CDR1 reads SNHLY; CDR2 reads FYNNEI. CDR3 length equals 14 residues. CDR3 sequence (DNA): TGTGCCAGCGGGCGGGGCGGTGGGGCCAACGTCCTGACTTTC. Protein sequence: CASGRGGGANVLTF.

This clonotype was observed many times. The chain links TRBV20-1 to TRBJ1-1, with D possibly TRBD1 on 5 matching bases. There are 15 residues in the CDR3. Per germline, CDR1 DFQATT and CDR2 SNEGSKA (reference sequence). V lost 6 bases to trimming and J lost 1 base, with 18 bases between them. The CDR3 protein is CSASSWGRKNTEAFF. The CDR3 DNA reads TGCAGTGCCAGTAGTTGGGGACGCAAGAACACTGAAGCTTTCTTT.

This clonotype was counted many times. The chain is built from TRBV2 and TRBJ1-1; 8 bases map to TRBD1. Germline loops: CDR1 SNHLY, CDR2 FYNNEI. The CDR3 runs 14 residues. The V gene end was trimmed by 6 bases and the J gene end by 5 bases; junction bases not matched to a gene: 8. This CDR3 is CASRAGGAGTEAFF. CDR3 DNA sequence: TGTGCCAGCAGAGCAGGGGGCGCCGGGACTGAAGCTTTCTTT.

This clonotype was seen many times. This chain joins TRBV7-8 and TRBJ1-1; 8 nucleotides align to TRBD1. CDR3 size: 15 residues. Losses at the gene ends were 5 bases for V and 4 bases for J; bases not matched to a gene: 9. CDR1 and CDR2 from the germline V gene are SGHVS and FQNEAQ. CDR3 nucleotide sequence: TGTGCCAGCAGCACCCTACAGGGGGTTGGCACTGAAGCTTTCTTT. It specifies CASSTLQGVGTEAFF.

This clonotype was counted between two and nine times. V and J are TRBV2 and TRBJ2-1; perhaps TRBD2 as D (5 bases). CDR3 length: 13 amino acids. Germline assignment: CDR1 SNHLY and CDR2 FYNNEI. The V gene lost 4 bases and the J gene lost 6 bases, with 10 bases spanning the gap. CDR3 bases: TGTGCCAGCAGTGGGACTCTACCCAATGAGCAGTTCTTC. Amino acid sequence: CASSGTLPNEQFF.

The chain is built from TRBV7-8 and TRBJ2-5; possibly TRBD2 for D (5 bases). Trimming cost V 1 base and J 10 bases, with 16 bases left between them. The CDR3 is 14 residues long. Germline assignment: CDR1 SGHVS and CDR2 FQNEAQ. The CDR3 DNA is TGTGCCAGCAGCTTAGGGGTCGGGGTCGGGGACCAGTACTTC. It codes for CASSLGVGVGDQYF.

This clonotype was found many times. The V call is TRBV12-3 or TRBV12-4, the J call TRBJ2-1; D gene ambiguous. CDR3 length equals 14 residues. V was cut by 3 bases and J by 4 bases, with 10 bases left in between. The CDR3 DNA sequence: TGTGCCAGCAGTTTGGTTGGCCAGTACAATGAGCAGTTCTTC. Translated, it gives CASSLVGQYNEQFF.